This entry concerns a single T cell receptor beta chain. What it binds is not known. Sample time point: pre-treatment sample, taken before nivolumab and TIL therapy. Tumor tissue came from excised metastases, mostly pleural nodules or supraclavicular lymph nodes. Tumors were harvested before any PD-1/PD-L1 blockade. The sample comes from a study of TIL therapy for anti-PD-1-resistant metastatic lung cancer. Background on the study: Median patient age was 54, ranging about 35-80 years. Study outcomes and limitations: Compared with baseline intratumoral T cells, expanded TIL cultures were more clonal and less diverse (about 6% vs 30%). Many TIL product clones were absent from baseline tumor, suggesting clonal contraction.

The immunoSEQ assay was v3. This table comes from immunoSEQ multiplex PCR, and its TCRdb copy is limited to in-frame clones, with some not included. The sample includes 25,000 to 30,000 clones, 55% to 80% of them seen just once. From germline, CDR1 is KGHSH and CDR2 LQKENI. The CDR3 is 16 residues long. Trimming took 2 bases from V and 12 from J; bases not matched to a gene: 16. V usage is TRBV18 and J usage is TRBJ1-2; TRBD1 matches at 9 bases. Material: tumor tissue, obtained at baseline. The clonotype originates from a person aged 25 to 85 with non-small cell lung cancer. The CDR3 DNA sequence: TGTGCCAGCTCACCAGGGAACAGGGGGCTGAGTATGGCTAACACCTTC. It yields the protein CASSPGNRGLSMANTF.